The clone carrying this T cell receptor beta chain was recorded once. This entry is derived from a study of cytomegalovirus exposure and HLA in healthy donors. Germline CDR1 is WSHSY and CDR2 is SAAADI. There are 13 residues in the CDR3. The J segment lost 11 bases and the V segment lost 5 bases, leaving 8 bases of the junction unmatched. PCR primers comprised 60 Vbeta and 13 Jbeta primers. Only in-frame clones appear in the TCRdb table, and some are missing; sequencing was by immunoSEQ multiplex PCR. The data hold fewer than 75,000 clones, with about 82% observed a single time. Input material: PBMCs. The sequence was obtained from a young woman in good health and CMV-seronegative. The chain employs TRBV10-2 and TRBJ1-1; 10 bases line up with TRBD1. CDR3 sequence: CASSRRQGAMAFF. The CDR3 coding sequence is TGCGCCAGCAGTCGACGACAGGGGGCAATGGCTTTCTTT.